These 8 T cell receptor beta chains originate from one sample sequenced in a study of PD-1 blockade in mismatch repair-deficient tumors. TCRdb's table, derived via immunoSEQ multiplex PCR, lists solely in-frame clones and lacks some. This table holds over 20,000 clones, over 80% found once. The sample consisted of peripheral blood, taken 12 weeks after starting pembrolizumab. These receptors were collected from an adult with mismatch repair-deficient cancer.

This rearrangement joins TRBV5-6 to TRBJ2-5; D is possibly TRBD1 or TRBD2 (5 bases each). The CDR3 is 13 residues long. V gave up 4 bases and J gave up 9 bases, with 16 bases separating them. Germline CDR1 is SGHDT and CDR2 is YYEEEE. In DNA, the CDR3 is TGTGCCAGCAGCCGCTGGGACCGAAGGGCCCAGTACTTC. Translating it yields CASSRWDRRAQYF.

V is TRBV9 and J is TRBJ2-3; D is uncertain. CDR1 and CDR2 (germline): SGDLS, YYNGEE. The CDR3 totals 16 residues. V was shortened by 4 bases and J by 0 bases, with 15 bases between the two germline ends. CDR3: CASSSGITPSTDTQYF. The DNA for the CDR3 is TGTGCCAGCAGCTCCGGTATCACCCCGAGCACAGATACGCAGTATTTT.

V gene TRBV30 combines with J gene TRBJ1-2, with TRBD1 matching over 9 bases. The V and J ends lost 5 bases and 8 bases, in that order; junction bases with no gene match: 9. The CDR3 length is 13 residues. Germline values: CDR1 GTSNPN, CDR2 SVGIG (reference sequence). The CDR3 loop reads CAWGRGQGGGYTF. The CDR3 coding sequence is TGTGCCTGGGGCCGGGGACAGGGTGGGGGCTACACCTTC.

The genes are TRBV2 and TRBJ1-5; no firm D call. CDR1 and CDR2 (germline): SNHLY, FYNNEI. The CDR3 totals 15 residues. V lost 6 bases and J lost 9, with 21 bases in between. In nucleotides, the CDR3 is TGTGCCAGCAGCTCGGGTCCGCCCGCAATCAGGCCCCAGCATTTT. Its protein is CASSSGPPAIRPQHF. The whole variable domain, remainder taken from reference TRBV2 and TRBJ1-5, is EPEVTQTPSHQVTQMGQEVILRCVPISNHLYFYWYRQILGQKVEFLVSFYNNEISEKSEIFDDQFSVERPDGSNFTLKIRSTKLEDSAMYFCASSSGPPAIRPQHFGDGTRLSIL.

The chain carries TRBV9 and TRBJ1-4, with TRBD1 matching 7 bases. CDR1 is SGDLS, CDR2 YYNGEE, per germline. Trimming at V came to 4 bases and at J to 10 bases, leaving 7 bases not matched to a gene. This CDR3 spans 13 amino acids. The DNA of the CDR3 is TGTGCCAGCAGCCCCCGACAGGGTGGAAAACTGTTTTTT. It encodes CASSPRQGGKLFF. Complete variable domain (other parts from reference TRBV9 and TRBJ1-4): DSGVTQTPKHLITATGQRVTLRCSPRSGDLSVYWYQQSLDQGLQFLIQYYNGEERAKGNILERFSAQQFPDLHSELNLSSLELGDSALYFCASSPRQGGKLFFGSGTQLSVL.

This clone was seen a few times. V gene TRBV2 combines with J gene TRBJ1-1; no clear D gene. Germline assignment: CDR1 SNHLY and CDR2 FYNNEI. V was clipped by 1 base and J by 5 bases, with 5 bases between them. The CDR3 sequence is 12 residues long. CDR3 amino acids: CASSEGWTEAFF. CDR3 DNA: TGTGCCAGCAGTGAAGGGTGGACTGAAGCTTTCTTT.

J is TRBJ1-1 and V is TRBV6-1; weak D call: TRBD1 (6 bases). This CDR3 is 13 amino acids long. With 4 bases removed from V and 2 bases from J, the gap between germline ends came to 8 bases. Germline assignment: CDR1 MNHNS and CDR2 SASEGT. As DNA, the CDR3 is TGTGCCAGCAGTGTACAGGGTAACACTGAAGCTTTCTTT. The encoded protein is CASSVQGNTEAFF.

The V call is TRBV6-5, the J call TRBJ2-7, with 12 bases identical to TRBD1. The J segment lost 4 bases and the V segment lost 0 bases, leaving 4 bases of the junction unmatched. Germline assignment: CDR1 MNHEY and CDR2 SVGAGI. This CDR3 is built from 16 residues. The CDR3 bases are TGTGCCAGCAGTTACTCGGGGACAGGGGGCCAATACGAGCAGTACTTC. Protein sequence: CASSYSGTGGQYEQYF.